One sample yielded the 5 T cell receptor beta chains listed below, sequenced in a study of cytomegalovirus exposure and HLA in healthy donors. Both 60 Vbeta primers and 13 Jbeta primers went into the PCR. Method: immunoSEQ multiplex PCR; TCRdb's copy keeps in-frame clones and lacks some. The data show more than 90,000 clones, with 70% to 80% seen just once and under 14% held by the top ten. Sequences were obtained from PBMCs. These receptors were collected from a woman between 50 and 59 years old in good health and CMV-seropositive.

For this clone: A junction end diverges from the germline sequence, so it may reflect a read error. This chain uses TRBV18 with TRBJ2-3; no firm D call. This CDR3 region has 14 residues. Looked up from germline, CDR1 is KGHSH and CDR2 is LQKENI. This chain's CDR3 is CASSSSLGTDTRYF. CDR3 nucleotides: TGTGCCAGCTCATCGAGTCTTGGCACAGATACGCGGTATTTT.

The J gene is TRBJ2-7, the V gene TRBV10-3; 7 nucleotides line up with TRBD2. In germline, CDR1 is ENHRY, CDR2 SYGVKD. With 0 bases clipped from V and 5 bases from J, the junction kept 7 bases outside the gene matches. The CDR3 is made up of 15 amino acids. CDR3 in amino acids: CAISESGGRADEQYF. Here the CDR3 DNA reads TGTGCCATCAGTGAGTCTGGGGGGAGGGCCGACGAGCAGTACTTC.

The rearrangement joins TRBV7-2 to TRBJ1-1, with 7 bases aligning to TRBD1. CDR3 length equals 12 residues. With V trimmed by 6 bases and J by 12 bases, 10 bases remained unmatched. Germline V lookup: CDR1 SGHTA, CDR2 FQGNSA. In nucleotides, the CDR3 is TGTGCCAGCAGTTCGACAGGGTCCATCTCTTTCTTT. It encodes CASSSTGSISFF.

This chain links TRBV6-1 with TRBJ1-4, with D maybe TRBD1 (5 bases). The CDR3 is made up of 15 amino acids. Looked up from germline, CDR1 is MNHNS and CDR2 is SASEGT. Trimming took 4 bases from V and 6 from J, leaving 15 bases between them. CDR3 sequence reads: CASSAGPGGDEKLFF. The CDR3 DNA reads as TGTGCCAGCAGTGCTGGACCGGGGGGTGATGAAAAACTGTTTTTT.

The chain joins TRBV27 to TRBJ2-7; TRBD1 is a possible D gene (6 bases). Trimming pared 5 bases from V and 6 bases from J, leaving 17 bases between. Germline V lookup: CDR1 MNHEY, CDR2 SMNVEV (reference sequence). CDR3 length equals 14 residues. The CDR3 DNA follows: TGTGCCAGCAGTCCCCTCTTGACAGGCGGCGAGCAGTACTTC. It is translated as CASSPLLTGGEQYF.